This TCR beta chain was recovered during a study of T cell responses to AZD1222 COVID-19 vaccine. Profiled with immunoSEQ multiplex PCR; TCRdb holds only in-frame clones, not every one. The repertoire consists of roughly 65,000 clones, with over 60% occurring once and the leading ten covering 9% to 14%. As for this clone: The antigen is not known.

Findings and caveats of the study: Every sample of the repertoires postdated the peak T cell response.

The CDR3 runs 13 residues. CDR1 and CDR2 (germline): SGHTA, FQGNSA. Trimming removed 4 bases at V and 3 bases at J, with 9 bases between. The sample here was peripheral blood, taken on day 0 of AZD1222 vaccination. The clonotype originates from an adult in good health. The chain is built from TRBV7-2 and TRBJ1-1, with D possibly matching TRBD1 (6 bases). The CDR3 nucleotides are TGTGCCAGCAGCTCTCAGGGGTACACTGAAGCTTTCTTT. Amino acids: CASSSQGYTEAFF.